The clone carrying this TCR beta chain was seen a handful of times. This sample is drawn from a study of blood T cells in healthy people across ages. Individuals who donated were healthy Caucasians from Russia aged roughly 6 to 100. The CDR3 loop spans 14 amino acids. V dropped 2 bases and J dropped 3 bases, with 10 bases sitting between them. Per germline, CDR1 MNHEY and CDR2 SMNVEV (reference sequence). The authors ran a second PCR of about 6 to 11 cycles using a sample-barcoded 5' primer and a J-beta primer mix. Researchers report that a template-switch adaptor with 12 random nucleotides tagged each cDNA molecule. TCRdb reprocessed the 5' RACE reads via MiXCR and lists one record per CDR3 protein. In the table there are around 1,500,000 distinct CDR3 sequences, over 25% of which are singletons.

The material sequenced was blood. The rearrangement links TRBV27 to TRBJ1-2, with TRBD1 as a possible D gene (6 bases). This receptor was taken from a woman aged 30 to 39 in good health. CDR3 in DNA: TGTGCCAGCAGTTTAAGGGGGGGCGACTATGGCTACACCTTC. Encoded protein: CASSLRGGDYGYTF.